A single sample gave rise to the 29 T cell receptor beta chains below, sequenced in a study of cytomegalovirus exposure and HLA in healthy donors. The PCR used 60 Vbeta and 13 Jbeta primers. Libraries were prepared by immunoSEQ multiplex PCR; TCRdb keeps only in-frame clonotypes and omits some of them. Of 90,000 to 120,000 clones detected, roughly 9.1% appear once; the ten largest clones hold under 6%. Sequencing was carried out using PBMCs. These receptors all come from a man aged 35 to 55 in good health and CMV-seropositive.

This rearrangement joins TRBV4-2 to TRBJ2-5; D remains ambiguous. The CDR3 has 14 residues. Trimming removed 0 bases at V and 1 base at J, with 6 bases between. Looked up from germline, CDR1 is LGHNA and CDR2 is YNFKEQ. The CDR3 sequence: CASSQDYSQETQYF. CDR3 sequence (DNA): TGTGCCAGCAGCCAAGACTACAGCCAAGAGACCCAGTACTTC.

The V gene is TRBV30, the J gene TRBJ2-1; a possible D gene is TRBD2 (5 bases). Germline CDR1 GTSNPN, CDR2 SVGIG (reference sequence). V was pared by 5 bases and J by 4 bases, with 18 bases between. The CDR3 covers 15 residues. Here the CDR3 DNA reads TGTGCCTGGTTCAAGCGGACCCTCCAGTACAATGAGCAGTTCTTC. Its protein product is CAWFKRTLQYNEQFF.

The V and J genes are TRBV7-3 and TRBJ2-3; weak D call: TRBD2 (6 bases). Trimming left V 4 bases short and J 5 bases short, with 13 bases between. The CDR3 extends over 14 amino acids. Looked up from germline, CDR1 is SGHTA and CDR2 is FQGTGA. In nucleotides, the CDR3 is TGTGCCAGCAGCTCGGAGGGCCAAGGAGATACGCAGTATTTT. Translated, it gives CASSSEGQGDTQYF.

The chain is built from TRBV7-8 and TRBJ2-1; D perhaps matches TRBD2 (6 bases). Germline V gene sequence: CDR1 SGHVS, CDR2 FQNEAQ. The ends were cut back, 0 bases at V and 9 bases at J, with 24 bases in the middle. This CDR3 has 18 residues. The chain's CDR3 is CASSLARTSGTSSFEQFF. The DNA for the CDR3 is TGTGCCAGCAGCTTAGCGCGAACTTCCGGGACTTCCTCGTTTGAGCAGTTCTTC.

This clone was detected many times. The chain is built from TRBV7-2 and TRBJ2-1; maybe TRBD1 (6 bases). The V gene's germline CDR1 is SGHTA and CDR2 FQGNSA. This CDR3 contains 14 residues. The V and J ends lost 4 bases and 3 bases respectively, with 10 bases between them. As DNA, the CDR3 is TGTGCCAGCAGCTACACCAGGGGCTACAATGAGCAGTTCTTC. Protein: CASSYTRGYNEQFF.

J is TRBJ2-1 and V is TRBV5-8, with TRBD2 matching 7 bases. The V gene's germline CDR1 is SGHTS and CDR2 YDEGEE. The ends lost 3 bases at V and 4 bases at J; junction bases unmatched: 7. The CDR3 contains 15 residues. For the CDR3, the DNA is TGTGCCAGCAGCTGGTCGCTGGGAGGGTACAATGAGCAGTTCTTC. Residues: CASSWSLGGYNEQFF.

The chain employs TRBV5-4 and TRBJ2-7; 8 bases map to TRBD1. The CDR3 sequence is 15 residues long. V lost 3 bases and J lost 0; bases outside the gene matches: 5. Germline CDR1 is SGHNT and CDR2 is YYREEE (reference sequence). In DNA, the CDR3 is TGTGCCAGCAGCTCGGGGGACAGGTTCTCCTACGAGCAGTACTTC. Encoded protein: CASSSGDRFSYEQYF.

The rearrangement joins TRBV2 to TRBJ1-1; the D is unclear. Germline loops: CDR1 SNHLY, CDR2 FYNNEI. The germline V and J ends were trimmed by 2 bases and 1 base, with 8 bases remaining between them. The CDR3 has 14 residues. The CDR3 spells CASSERGENTEAFF. DNA for the CDR3: TGTGCCAGCAGTGAACGGGGAGAGAACACTGAAGCTTTCTTT.

The chain carries TRBV7-9 and TRBJ1-5; perhaps TRBD1 as D (5 bases). CDR1 SEHNR and CDR2 FQNEAQ come from the germline V gene (reference sequence). The CDR3 is 15 amino acids. The V and J ends lost 5 bases and 0 bases respectively, with 11 bases between them. DNA of the CDR3: TGTGCCAGCAGCGCCGGGGGTTTTAGCAATCAGCCCCAGCATTTT. Translated, it gives CASSAGGFSNQPQHF.

This clone has more than one count but fewer than ten. The chain links TRBV11-2 to TRBJ2-7, with 8 bases matching TRBD2. Germline trimming cut 3 bases from V and 5 bases from J; bases unmatched to any gene: 9. The CDR3 is 15 amino acids. CDR1 SGHAT and CDR2 FQNNGV come from the germline V gene. CDR3 protein: CASSFHPAGGDEQYF. DNA of the CDR3: TGTGCCAGCAGCTTTCATCCCGCCGGGGGGGACGAGCAGTACTTC.

This clone was seen only a few times. V usage is TRBV9 and J usage is TRBJ1-1; D gene ambiguous. The germline gives CDR1 SGDLS, CDR2 YYNGEE. Trimming removed 5 bases at V and 4 bases at J, with 18 bases between. This CDR3 comprises 15 residues. The DNA for the CDR3 is TGTGCCAGCAGTCGGCGCGACGCACGGGGCACTGAAGCTTTCTTT. Protein product: CASSRRDARGTEAFF.

This chain uses TRBV6-5 with TRBJ2-5, with 7 bases lining up with TRBD1. Losses at the gene ends were 3 bases for V and 4 bases for J; bases not matched to a gene: 2. The CDR3 totals 13 residues. Germline V CDR1 and CDR2: MNHEY, SVGAGI. The CDR3 spells CASSYTGAETQYF. CDR3 bases: TGTGCCAGCAGTTATACAGGGGCAGAGACCCAGTACTTC.

Only a few counts were recorded for this clone. CDR3 residues: CASSSSGGEQFF. DNA of the CDR3: TGTGCCAGCAGTTCCTCAGGTGGTGAGCAGTTCTTC. The chain couples TRBV2 to TRBJ2-1; D is ambiguous. Germline CDR1 SNHLY, CDR2 FYNNEI. This CDR3 region has 12 residues. V dropped 5 bases and J dropped 9 bases, with 11 bases sitting between them.

The J gene is TRBJ2-7, the V gene TRBV9; TRBD1 aligns across 7 bases. Trimming cost V 3 bases and J 6 bases; bases outside gene matches: 3. The CDR3 totals 12 residues. The germline V gene encodes CDR1 SGDLS and CDR2 YYNGEE. CDR3 protein: CASSGDSIEQYF. CDR3 in DNA: TGTGCCAGCAGCGGGGACAGCATCGAGCAGTACTTC.

This clone occurred a few times. This chain links TRBV7-8 with TRBJ2-1; 10 bases match TRBD2. The CDR3 consists of 16 residues. Germline V CDR1 and CDR2: SGHVS, FQNEAQ. The J segment lost 0 bases and the V segment lost 5 bases, leaving 4 bases of the junction unmatched. The CDR3 is CASSLGLASSYNEQFF. The CDR3 DNA reads as TGTGCCAGCAGCCTGGGACTAGCGAGCTCCTACAATGAGCAGTTCTTC. Full variable domain (remainder filled in from reference TRBV7-8 and TRBJ2-1): GAGVSQSPRYKVAKRGQDVALRCDPISGHVSLFWYQQALGQGPEFLTYFQNEAQLDKSGLPSDRFFAERPEGSVSTLKIQRTQQEDSAVYLCASSLGLASSYNEQFFGPGTRLTVL.

This clone was counted only a few times. The chain is built from TRBV5-4 and TRBJ2-3; D is uncertain. Germline CDR1 SGHNT, CDR2 YYREEE (reference sequence). The CDR3 spans 12 residues. V was trimmed by 3 bases and J by 5 bases, leaving 7 bases between them. CDR3 nucleotides: TGTGCCAGCAGCTCGTTCCTAGATACGCAGTATTTT. Residues: CASSSFLDTQYF.

This clone has just a few counts. At one boundary the junction diverges from the germline segment, which might be a read error. The CDR3 is CASSLARSTGELFF. Here the CDR3 DNA reads TGTGCTAGCAGCTTAGCGCGAAGCACCGGGGAGCTGTTTTTT. The V call is TRBV7-7, the J call TRBJ2-2; a possible D gene is TRBD2 (5 bases). Germline CDR1 reads SSHAT; CDR2 reads FNYEAQ (reference sequence). CDR3 length equals 14 residues.

This chain links TRBV7-2 with TRBJ2-7; 7 positions match TRBD1. This CDR3 has 13 amino acids. The ends lost 8 bases at V and 3 bases at J; junction bases unmatched: 7. Germline V gene data show CDR1 as SGHTA and CDR2 as FQGNSA. CDR3 DNA sequence: TGTGCCAGCCGAGCTACAGGGGACTACGAGCAGTACTTC. This translates into CASRATGDYEQYF.

This clone was detected only a few times. The V gene is TRBV15, the J gene TRBJ2-6; a weak D match, TRBD2 (5 bases). The CDR3 totals 18 residues. The germline gives CDR1 LNHNV, CDR2 YYDKDF (reference sequence). V was clipped by 3 bases and J by 0 bases, with 15 bases between them. CDR3 sequence reads: CATSSAESGSSGANVLTF. The CDR3 DNA follows: TGTGCCACCAGCAGCGCTGAGTCGGGGAGCTCTGGGGCCAACGTCCTGACTTTC.

The chain carries TRBV2 and TRBJ1-2; 8 bases align to TRBD1. The CDR3 has 15 amino acids. V dropped 11 bases and J dropped 0; count of bases not matched to a gene: 11. Germline values: CDR1 SNHLY, CDR2 FYNNEI. CDR3 amino acids: CAWPRDRSANYGYTF. CDR3 nucleotide sequence: TGTGCCTGGCCCCGGGACAGGTCAGCTAACTATGGCTACACCTTC. Full variable domain (rest looked up from reference TRBV2 and TRBJ1-2): EPEVTQTPSHQVTQMGQEVILRCVPISNHLYFYWYRQILGQKVEFLVSFYNNEISEKSEIFDDQFSVERPDGSNFTLKIRSTKLEDSAMYFCAWPRDRSANYGYTFGSGTRLTVV.

The genes are TRBV29-1 and TRBJ2-5, with D tentatively TRBD1 (6 bases). TRBJ2-7 explains the end of the DNA better; the J call may be wrong. CDR3 length: 14 amino acids. The germline V gene has CDR1 SQVTM and CDR2 ANQGSEA. CDR3 DNA: TGCAGCGTGGCCACACTGGGGGCCACCTACGAGCAGTACTTC. Translated: CSVATLGATYEQYF.

In its sample, this clone was seen a few times. The V call is TRBV7-6, the J call TRBJ2-7; 9 bases are shared with TRBD2. Germline CDR1 is SGHVS and CDR2 is FNYEAQ. V lost 2 bases, J lost 3 bases, and 2 bases stayed unmatched. CDR3 size: 14 residues. The CDR3 reads CASSLSSGNYEQYF. DNA of the CDR3: TGTGCCAGCAGCTTATCTAGCGGGAACTACGAGCAGTACTTC.

This rearrangement joins TRBV27 to TRBJ2-7; D possibly corresponds to TRBD1 (6 bases). Germline V gives CDR1 MNHEY, CDR2 SMNVEV (reference sequence). Deletions cut 5 bases from V and 6 bases from J, with 11 bases between. The CDR3 totals 12 residues. The CDR3 DNA reads as TGTGCCAGCAGTCATACAGGGTTCGAGCAGTACTTC. Protein product: CASSHTGFEQYF.

The table lists this clone with many counts. V gene TRBV18 combines with J gene TRBJ2-7; the D is unclear. Germline-derived CDR1 and CDR2 are KGHSH and LQKENI. Trimming pared 3 bases from V and 0 bases from J, leaving 9 bases between. The CDR3 sequence is 14 residues long. The CDR3 DNA is TGTGCCAGCTCACCCGAGATGAGCTCCTACGAGCAGTACTTC. Protein sequence: CASSPEMSSYEQYF.

This clone was counted only a few times. J is TRBJ2-7 and V is TRBV19; 14 bases align to TRBD2. Germline V gene sequence: CDR1 LNHDA, CDR2 SQIVND (reference sequence). This CDR3 is built from 16 residues. The V gene end was trimmed by 5 bases and the J gene end by 2 bases; junction bases not matched to a gene: 5. CDR3 amino acids: CASSLGTSGRAYEQYF. For the CDR3, the DNA is TGTGCCAGTAGTCTCGGGACTAGCGGGAGAGCCTACGAGCAGTACTTC.

The chain combines TRBV6-5 with TRBJ2-7; 7 nucleotides line up with TRBD1. V trimming: 8 bases; J trimming: 2 bases; junction bases outside the gene matches: 6. The CDR3 contains 13 residues. Germline V gives CDR1 MNHEY, CDR2 SVGAGI. The chain's CDR3 is CASSQGSAYEQYF. CDR3 coding DNA: TGTGCCAGCTCACAGGGGTCAGCCTACGAGCAGTACTTC.

This clone was counted between two and nine times. The chain has TRBV27 and TRBJ2-7, with D perhaps TRBD1 (6 bases). The CDR3 has 15 amino acids. With 9 bases removed from V and 0 bases from J, the gap between germline ends came to 18 bases. Germline V gene data show CDR1 as MNHEY and CDR2 as SMNVEV (reference sequence). CDR3 coding DNA: TGTGCCAGTTGCTTCCGGGACAATCCCTCCTACGAGCAGTACTTC. It is translated as CASCFRDNPSYEQYF.

The chain uses TRBV7-2 and TRBJ2-1, with D tentatively TRBD1 (5 bases). The V end was cut by 1 base, the J end by 1 base, with 11 bases between. Per germline, CDR1 SGHTA and CDR2 FQGNSA. This CDR3 region has 16 residues. The CDR3 loop is CASSLGVTDSYNEQFF. CDR3 in DNA: TGTGCCAGCAGCTTAGGAGTGACAGATTCCTACAATGAGCAGTTCTTC.

This clone has only a few counts. In DNA form, the CDR3 reads TGTGCCAGCAAACTAGCGGTCCAAGAGACCCAGTACTTC. This sequence encodes CASKLAVQETQYF. The V gene is TRBV6-5, the J gene TRBJ2-5; 8 bases align to TRBD2. Germline loops: CDR1 MNHEY, CDR2 SVGAGI. CDR3 length equals 13 residues. Trimming took 7 bases from V and 1 from J; bases not matched to a gene: 2.